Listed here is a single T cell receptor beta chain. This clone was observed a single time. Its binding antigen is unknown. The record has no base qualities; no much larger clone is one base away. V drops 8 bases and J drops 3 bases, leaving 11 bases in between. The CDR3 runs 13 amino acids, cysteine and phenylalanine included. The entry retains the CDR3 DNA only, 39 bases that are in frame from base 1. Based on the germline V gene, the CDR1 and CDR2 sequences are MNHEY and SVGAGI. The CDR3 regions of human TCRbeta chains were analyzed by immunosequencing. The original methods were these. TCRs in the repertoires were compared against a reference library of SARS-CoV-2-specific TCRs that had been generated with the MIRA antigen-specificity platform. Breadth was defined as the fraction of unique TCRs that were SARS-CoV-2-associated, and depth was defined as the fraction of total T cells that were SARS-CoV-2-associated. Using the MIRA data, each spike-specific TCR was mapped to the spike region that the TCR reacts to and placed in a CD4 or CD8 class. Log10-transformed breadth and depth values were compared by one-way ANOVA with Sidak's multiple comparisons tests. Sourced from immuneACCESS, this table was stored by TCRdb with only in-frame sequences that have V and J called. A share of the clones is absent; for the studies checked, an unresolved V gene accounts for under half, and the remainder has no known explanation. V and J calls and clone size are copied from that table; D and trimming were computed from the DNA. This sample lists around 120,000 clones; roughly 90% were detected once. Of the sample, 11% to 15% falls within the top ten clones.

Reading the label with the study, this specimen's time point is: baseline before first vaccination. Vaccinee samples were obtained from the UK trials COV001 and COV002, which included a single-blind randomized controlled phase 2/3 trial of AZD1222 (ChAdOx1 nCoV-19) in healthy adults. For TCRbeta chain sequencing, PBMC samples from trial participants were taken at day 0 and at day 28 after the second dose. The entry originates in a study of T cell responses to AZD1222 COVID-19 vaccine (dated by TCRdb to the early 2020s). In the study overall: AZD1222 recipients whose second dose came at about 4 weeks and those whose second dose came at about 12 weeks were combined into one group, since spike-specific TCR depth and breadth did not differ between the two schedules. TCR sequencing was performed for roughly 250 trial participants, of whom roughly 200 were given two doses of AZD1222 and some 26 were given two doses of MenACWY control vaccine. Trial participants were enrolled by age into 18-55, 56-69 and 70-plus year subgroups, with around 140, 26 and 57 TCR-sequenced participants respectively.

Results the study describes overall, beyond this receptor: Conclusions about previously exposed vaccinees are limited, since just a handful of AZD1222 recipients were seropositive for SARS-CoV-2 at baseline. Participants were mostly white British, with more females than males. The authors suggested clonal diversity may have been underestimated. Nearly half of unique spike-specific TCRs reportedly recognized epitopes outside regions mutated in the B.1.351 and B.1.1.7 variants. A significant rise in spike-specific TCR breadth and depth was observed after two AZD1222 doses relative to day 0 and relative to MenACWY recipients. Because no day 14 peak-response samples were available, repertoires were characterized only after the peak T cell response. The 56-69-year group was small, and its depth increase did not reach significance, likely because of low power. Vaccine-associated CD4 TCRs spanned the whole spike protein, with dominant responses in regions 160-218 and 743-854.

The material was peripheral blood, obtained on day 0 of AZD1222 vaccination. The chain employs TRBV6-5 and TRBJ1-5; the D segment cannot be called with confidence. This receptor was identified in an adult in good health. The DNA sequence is TGTGCCAGCTCCGTAAGGGACAATCAGCCCCAGCATTTT. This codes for CASSVRDNQPQHF.